This T cell receptor beta chain derives from a study of tumor-infiltrating lymphocytes in primary liver carcinoma. Looking at the study overall: Resection treated the patients' primary liver carcinoma.

Starting from roughly 0.5 ug of total RNA, TCR beta cDNA was produced with a primer in the constant region. ARM-PCR was slightly modified, and three nested multiplex PCR rounds with it gave rise to the TCR beta libraries. It was with TRBV1-TRBV30 forward primers and a C-beta reverse primer that the first two PCR rounds were run, at 10 cycles each. TCRdb re-derived calls from the multiplex PCR reads in MiXCR, one entry per CDR3 protein. The data contain about 310,000 distinct CDR3 sequences, almost 60% of them singletons. Unsorted whole blood supplied the RNA, and germline DNA was extracted too. Germline CDR1 and CDR2: SGHVS and FQNEAQ. This CDR3 has 13 residues. Trimming took off 4 bases at V and 4 bases at J, with 10 bases between the two ends.

V and J are TRBV7-8 and TRBJ1-1; maybe TRBD1 (6 bases). This receptor was obtained from a woman younger than 45 with primary liver carcinoma and hepatitis B virus infection. The sample was peripheral blood. CDR3 nucleotides: TGTGCCAGCAGCTCTTCAGGGGTCACTGAAGCTTTCTTT. Its translation: CASSSSGVTEAFF.